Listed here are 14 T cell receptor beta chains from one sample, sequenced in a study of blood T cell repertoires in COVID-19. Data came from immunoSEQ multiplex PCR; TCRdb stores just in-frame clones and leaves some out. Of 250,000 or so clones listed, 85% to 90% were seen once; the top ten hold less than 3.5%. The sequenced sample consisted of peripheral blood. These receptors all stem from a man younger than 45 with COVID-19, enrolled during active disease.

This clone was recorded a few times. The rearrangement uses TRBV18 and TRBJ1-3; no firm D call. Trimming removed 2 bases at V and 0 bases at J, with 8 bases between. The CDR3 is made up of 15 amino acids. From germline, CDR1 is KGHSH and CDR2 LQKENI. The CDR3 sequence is CASSPEVSSGNTIYF. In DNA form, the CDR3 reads TGTGCCAGCTCACCAGAGGTCAGCTCTGGAAACACCATATATTTT.

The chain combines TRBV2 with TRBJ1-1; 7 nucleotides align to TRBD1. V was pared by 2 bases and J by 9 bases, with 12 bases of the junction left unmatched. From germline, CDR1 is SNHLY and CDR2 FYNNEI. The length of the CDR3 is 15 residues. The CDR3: CASSEPDRNTFQAFF. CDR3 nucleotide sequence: TGTGCCAGCAGTGAACCGGACAGGAACACTTTTCAAGCTTTCTTT.

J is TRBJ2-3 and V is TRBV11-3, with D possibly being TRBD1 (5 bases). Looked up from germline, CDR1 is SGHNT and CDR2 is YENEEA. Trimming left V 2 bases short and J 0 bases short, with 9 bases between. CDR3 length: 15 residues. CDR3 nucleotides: TGTGCCAGCAGCTTACACAGGATTAGCACAGATACGCAGTATTTT. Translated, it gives CASSLHRISTDTQYF.

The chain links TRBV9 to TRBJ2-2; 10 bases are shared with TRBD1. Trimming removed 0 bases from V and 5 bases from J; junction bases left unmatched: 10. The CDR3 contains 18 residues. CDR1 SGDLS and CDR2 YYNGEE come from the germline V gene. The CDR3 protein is CASSVDVRQGARTGELFF. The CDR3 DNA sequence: TGTGCCAGCAGCGTAGACGTGAGACAGGGGGCGAGGACCGGGGAGCTGTTTTTT.

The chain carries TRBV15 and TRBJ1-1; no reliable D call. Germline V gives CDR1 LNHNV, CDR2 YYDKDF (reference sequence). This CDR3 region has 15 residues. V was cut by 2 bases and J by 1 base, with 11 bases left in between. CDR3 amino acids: CATSRPESQNTEAFF. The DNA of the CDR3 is TGTGCCACCAGCAGACCCGAATCACAGAACACTGAAGCTTTCTTT.

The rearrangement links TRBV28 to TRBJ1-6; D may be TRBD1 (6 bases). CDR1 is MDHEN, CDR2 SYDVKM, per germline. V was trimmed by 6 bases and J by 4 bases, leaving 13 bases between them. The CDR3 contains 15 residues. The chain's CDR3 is CASSRGARYNSPLHF. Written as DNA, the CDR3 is TGTGCCAGCAGCCGGGGGGCGAGGTATAATTCACCCCTCCACTTT. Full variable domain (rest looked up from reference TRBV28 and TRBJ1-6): DVKVTQSSRYLVKRTGEKVFLECVQDMDHENMFWYRQDPGLGLRLIYFSYDVKMKEKGDIPEGYSVSREKKERFSLILESASTNQTSMYLCASSRGARYNSPLHFGNGTRLTVT.

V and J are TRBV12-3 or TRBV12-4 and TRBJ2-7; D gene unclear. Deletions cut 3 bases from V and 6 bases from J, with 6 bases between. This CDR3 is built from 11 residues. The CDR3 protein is CASSLTGEQYF. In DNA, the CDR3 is TGTGCCAGCAGTTTGACTGGCGAGCAGTACTTC.

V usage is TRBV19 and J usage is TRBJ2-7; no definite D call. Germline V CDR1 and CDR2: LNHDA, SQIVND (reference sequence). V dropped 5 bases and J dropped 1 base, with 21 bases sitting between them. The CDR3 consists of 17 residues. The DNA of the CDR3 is TGTGCCAGTAGTCGTAAAATAGTGTTCCCTTCTTCCTACGAGCAGTACTTC. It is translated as CASSRKIVFPSSYEQYF.

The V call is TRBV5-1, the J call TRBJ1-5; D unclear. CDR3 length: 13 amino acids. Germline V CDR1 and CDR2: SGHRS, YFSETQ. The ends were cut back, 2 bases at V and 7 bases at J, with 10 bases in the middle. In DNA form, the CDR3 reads TGCGCCAGCAGCTTTGATAGGGAGCAGCCCCAGCATTTT. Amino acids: CASSFDREQPQHF.

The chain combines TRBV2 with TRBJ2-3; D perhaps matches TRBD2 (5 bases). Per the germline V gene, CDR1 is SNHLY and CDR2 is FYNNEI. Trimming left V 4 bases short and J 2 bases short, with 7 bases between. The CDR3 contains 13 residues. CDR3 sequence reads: CASSVGATDTQYF. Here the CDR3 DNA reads TGTGCCAGCAGTGTGGGAGCCACAGATACGCAGTATTTT.

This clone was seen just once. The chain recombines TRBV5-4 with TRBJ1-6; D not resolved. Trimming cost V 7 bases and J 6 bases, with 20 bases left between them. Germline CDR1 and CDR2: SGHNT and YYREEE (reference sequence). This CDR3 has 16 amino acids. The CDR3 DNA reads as TGTGCCAGCTCTATCGTCCCTGGAGGAGGTAATTCACCCCTCCACTTT. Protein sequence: CASSIVPGGGNSPLHF.

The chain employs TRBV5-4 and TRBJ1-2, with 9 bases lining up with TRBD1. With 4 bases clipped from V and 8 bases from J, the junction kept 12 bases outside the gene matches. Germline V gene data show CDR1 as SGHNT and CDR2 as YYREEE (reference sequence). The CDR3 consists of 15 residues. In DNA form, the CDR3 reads TGTGCCAGCAGCACCCCACCCCCGGACAGGGGCGGCTACACCTTC. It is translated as CASSTPPPDRGGYTF.

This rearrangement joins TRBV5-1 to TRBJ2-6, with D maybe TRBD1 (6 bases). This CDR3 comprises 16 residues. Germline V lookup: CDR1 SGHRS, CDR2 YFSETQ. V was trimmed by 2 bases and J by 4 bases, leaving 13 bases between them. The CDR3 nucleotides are TGCGCCAGCAGCTTAACAGGGATGTTCGGGGCCAACGTCCTGACTTTC. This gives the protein CASSLTGMFGANVLTF.

CDR3 amino acids: CASSWGQGHSGNTIYF. DNA of the CDR3: TGTGCCAGCAGCTGGGGACAGGGGCACTCTGGAAACACCATATATTTT. The V gene is TRBV11-2, the J gene TRBJ1-3; the match to TRBD1 covers 10 bases. The CDR3 sequence is 16 residues long. After removal of 4 bases from V and 0 bases from J, the junction contained 3 bases not matched to a gene. Germline V gene lookup returns CDR1 SGHAT and CDR2 FQNNGV.